This entry lists 25 T cell receptor beta chains sequenced from one sample in a study of preoperative IRX-2 immunotherapy in early breast cancer. Method: immunoSEQ multiplex PCR; TCRdb's copy keeps in-frame clones and lacks some. Of 35,000 to 40,000 clones in the sample, roughly 82% were seen once. The treatment was: preoperative locoregional IRX-2 cytokine immunotherapy. Material: lymph node tissue, obtained after IRX-2 immunotherapy. These receptors originate from a human donor with breast cancer.

This clone was counted once. J is TRBJ1-2 and V is TRBV5-1; 9 nucleotides align to TRBD1. J gave up 6 bases and V 3 bases, and 12 bases lay outside the gene matches. The germline gives CDR1 SGHRS, CDR2 YFSETQ. The CDR3 has 16 amino acids. The CDR3 region is CASSSNTKQGANGYTF. The CDR3 region has the DNA TGCGCCAGCAGCTCCAATACAAAACAGGGGGCTAATGGCTACACCTTC.

This chain joins TRBV7-6 and TRBJ1-2; D is perhaps TRBD1 (6 bases). Germline V gene sequence: CDR1 SGHVS, CDR2 FNYEAQ. This CDR3 comprises 15 residues. V gave up 5 bases and J gave up 2 bases, with 15 bases separating them. This chain's CDR3 is CASSRGTTSNYGYTF. CDR3 sequence (DNA): TGTGCCAGCAGCCGCGGGACAACCTCAAACTATGGCTACACCTTC.

About this clone itself: The sample contains more than one DNA sequence encoding this CDR3. This chain connects TRBV19 to TRBJ1-5; tentatively, D is TRBD1 (5 bases). The CDR3 contains 16 residues. The V end was cut by 4 bases, the J end by 2 bases, with 15 bases between. CDR1 and CDR2 (germline): LNHDA, SQIVND (reference sequence). The CDR3 DNA sequence: TGTGCCAGTAGTACCCGGGGGGGAGGTGGCAATCAGCCCCAGCATTTT. Protein product: CASSTRGGGGNQPQHF.

The chain links TRBV19 to TRBJ1-5; TRBD1 agrees at 7 bases. Germline V gene lookup returns CDR1 LNHDA and CDR2 SQIVND (reference sequence). The CDR3 totals 15 residues. V dropped 6 bases and J dropped 0; count of bases not matched to a gene: 5. The CDR3 DNA reads as TGTGCCAGTAGATCCGACAGGGCTAGCAATCAGCCCCAGCATTTT. Its translation is CASRSDRASNQPQHF.

J is TRBJ2-1 and V is TRBV14; D is perhaps TRBD1 (5 bases). The CDR3 spans 15 residues. Per germline, CDR1 SGHDN and CDR2 FVKESK. Between the trimmed V and J ends, which lost 4 bases and 4 bases, there was a span of 14 bases. CDR3 region: CASSPLLGDYNEQFF. The CDR3 bases are TGTGCCAGCAGCCCCCTTCTAGGGGATTACAATGAGCAGTTCTTC.

The chain joins TRBV2 to TRBJ1-5; no definite D call. The CDR3 is 14 amino acids. Germline V gene sequence: CDR1 SNHLY, CDR2 FYNNEI. The V and J ends lost 5 bases and 4 bases respectively, with 12 bases between them. CDR3 amino acids: CASSLAISNQPQHF. In DNA, the CDR3 is TGTGCCAGCAGTTTAGCGATATCTAATCAGCCCCAGCATTTT. Together with reference TRBV2 and TRBJ1-5, the CDR3 gives the full variable domain: EPEVTQTPSHQVTQMGQEVILRCVPISNHLYFYWYRQILGQKVEFLVSFYNNEISEKSEIFDDQFSVERPDGSNFTLKIRSTKLEDSAMYFCASSLAISNQPQHFGDGTRLSIL.

The chain links TRBV6-8 to TRBJ1-1; D ambiguous. The CDR3 covers 13 residues. The germline V gene has CDR1 MNHGY and CDR2 SAAAGT. V dropped 5 bases and J dropped 5 bases, with 12 bases sitting between them. DNA of the CDR3: TGTGCCAGCAGTGACGAGGTGAGGACTGAAGCTTTCTTT. Translation: CASSDEVRTEAFF.

This clone has just a few counts. The chain uses TRBV6-8 and TRBJ1-3, with TRBD1 identical over 7 bases. Germline CDR1 is MNHGY and CDR2 is SAAAGT. CDR3 length: 14 amino acids. V shed 6 bases and J 0 bases; nucleotides not matched to a gene: 2. The CDR3 nucleotides are TGTGCCAGCAGCCGGGACAGCTCTGGAAACACCATATATTTT. Its translation: CASSRDSSGNTIYF.

The chain is built from TRBV28 and TRBJ1-1; 9 bases are shared with TRBD1. Germline loops: CDR1 MDHEN, CDR2 SYDVKM. V shed 0 bases and J 1 base; nucleotides not matched to a gene: 12. The CDR3 is 19 residues long. CDR3 coding DNA: TGTGCCAGCAGTTTATGGCGAGACAGGCGGGGACAGGGGAACACTGAAGCTTTCTTT. Its protein product is CASSLWRDRRGQGNTEAFF.

For the CDR3, the DNA is TGTGCCAGCAGGGCACAGTGGGTGGGTAATGAAAAACTGTTTTTT. It specifies CASRAQWVGNEKLFF. The chain is built from TRBV6-8 and TRBJ1-4; D is uncertain. The ends were cut back, 6 bases at V and 4 bases at J, with 15 bases in the middle. This CDR3 has 15 residues. CDR1 is MNHGY, CDR2 SAAAGT, per germline.

The rearrangement links TRBV16 to TRBJ2-1, with D perhaps assigned TRBD1 or TRBD2 (5 bases each). Germline V CDR1 and CDR2: KGHSY, FQNENV. Trimming took off 1 base at V and 0 bases at J, with 13 bases between the two ends. The CDR3 length is 17 residues. In DNA, the CDR3 is TGTGCCAGCAGCCAATATACGGGGCAGGGCTCCTACAATGAGCAGTTCTTC. Protein sequence: CASSQYTGQGSYNEQFF.

The chain is built from TRBV5-1 and TRBJ1-2; possibly TRBD1 for D (5 bases). Germline V gene data show CDR1 as SGHRS and CDR2 as YFSETQ. The CDR3 sequence is 16 residues long. The ends were cut back, 4 bases at V and 0 bases at J, with 16 bases in the middle. CDR3 loop: CASSPLSGAANYGYTF. CDR3 DNA: TGCGCCAGCAGCCCGCTGTCCGGGGCCGCTAACTATGGCTACACCTTC.

This clone is a singleton in its sample. This chain connects TRBV19 to TRBJ2-1, with a weak D call TRBD2 (6 bases). From germline, CDR1 is LNHDA and CDR2 SQIVND (reference sequence). The CDR3 is 14 residues long. Trimming pared 9 bases from V and 0 bases from J, leaving 12 bases between. The CDR3 DNA reads as TGTGCCAGCAGGGACTCTCTCTCCTACAATGAGCAGTTCTTC. This encodes CASRDSLSYNEQFF.

This clone has only a few counts. The chain is built from TRBV15 and TRBJ1-6, with 7 bases lining up with TRBD1. CDR1 and CDR2 from the germline V gene are LNHNV and YYDKDF (reference sequence). This CDR3 is 17 amino acids long. With V trimmed by 3 bases and J by 7 bases, 12 bases remained unmatched. The CDR3 loop reads CATSSELTGTVNSPLHF. The CDR3, as DNA: TGTGCCACCAGCAGCGAACTCACCGGGACAGTAAATTCACCCCTCCACTTT.

The V gene is TRBV6-8, the J gene TRBJ2-7; D unclear. From germline, CDR1 is MNHGY and CDR2 SAAAGT. The CDR3 is made up of 15 amino acids. V was pared by 3 bases and J by 2 bases, with 14 bases between. The CDR3 sequence is CASSYIRPFTYEQYF. Written as DNA, the CDR3 is TGTGCCAGCAGTTATATCCGGCCATTTACCTACGAGCAGTACTTC.

The chain uses TRBV7-1 and TRBJ1-1; D is unclear. TRBV7-1 is an ORF, and what it does is uncertain. The CDR3 is made up of 13 amino acids. The germline V and J ends were trimmed by 5 bases and 3 bases, with 10 bases remaining between them. In DNA, the CDR3 is TGTGCCAGCAGCACCGTCGGGTACACTGAAGCTTTCTTT. It codes for CASSTVGYTEAFF.

The rearrangement links TRBV19 to TRBJ1-1, with no clear D. Per the germline V gene, CDR1 is LNHDA and CDR2 is SQIVND (reference sequence). V was trimmed by 5 bases and J by 8 bases, leaving 15 bases between them. The CDR3 sequence is 13 residues long. The CDR3, as DNA: TGTGCCAGTAGTCCCCGGAGGAAAGGAGAAGCTTTCTTT. This gives the protein CASSPRRKGEAFF.

The chain's CDR3 is CASNHGYAYNSPLHF. The CDR3 nucleotides are TGTGCCAGTAACCATGGGTATGCCTATAATTCACCCCTCCACTTT. The chain links TRBV19 to TRBJ1-6, with D uncertain. CDR1 and CDR2 from the germline V gene are LNHDA and SQIVND (reference sequence). Trimming removed 7 bases from V and 2 bases from J, with 12 bases in between. CDR3 length: 15 amino acids.

The chain links TRBV18 to TRBJ1-2, with TRBD1 identical over 7 bases. CDR3 length equals 14 residues. Germline assignment: CDR1 KGHSH and CDR2 LQKENI. V was pared by 6 bases and J by 6 bases, with 10 bases of the junction left unmatched. This CDR3 reads CASSSQQGNDGYTF. CDR3 in DNA: TGTGCCAGCTCTAGCCAACAGGGGAATGATGGCTACACCTTC.

The genes are TRBV6-8 and TRBJ1-5; TRBD1 aligns across 8 bases. Germline V CDR1 and CDR2: MNHGY, SAAAGT. The ends lost 6 bases at V and 4 bases at J; junction bases unmatched: 8. The CDR3 is 15 amino acids. CDR3 DNA: TGTGCCAGCAGCTTCAGGGGGCGGTGGAATCAGCCCCAGCATTTT. Translating it yields CASSFRGRWNQPQHF.

The rearrangement joins TRBV14 to TRBJ1-1; possible D gene TRBD1, 5 bases. With 2 bases removed from V and 5 bases from J, the gap between germline ends came to 15 bases. The length of the CDR3 is 15 residues. Germline-derived CDR1 and CDR2 are SGHDN and FVKESK. CDR3 loop: CASSQRQTGATEAFF. The CDR3 DNA is TGTGCCAGCAGCCAAAGACAGACGGGAGCGACTGAAGCTTTCTTT.

This rearrangement joins TRBV11-3 to TRBJ1-6; weak D call: TRBD1 (6 bases). The V end was cut by 4 bases, the J end by 13 bases, with 23 bases between. Germline CDR1 SGHNT, CDR2 YENEEA. The CDR3 spans 16 residues. Here the CDR3 DNA reads TGTGCCAGCAGCTGGGGCGGCAGACAGGCAAAGGGGCCCCTCCACTTT. Residues: CASSWGGRQAKGPLHF.

The gene calls are TRBV4-1 and TRBJ1-1, with D possibly TRBD1 on 6 matching bases. The germline gives CDR1 MGHRA, CDR2 YSYEKL. The CDR3 is made up of 14 amino acids. The ends were cut back, 7 bases at V and 1 base at J, with 13 bases in the middle. The CDR3 region has the DNA TGCGCCAGCAAGGTCCCGGACAGGAACACTGAAGCTTTCTTT. Its translation is CASKVPDRNTEAFF.

The chain couples TRBV5-1 to TRBJ1-1, with a weak D call TRBD1 (5 bases). This CDR3 has 14 amino acids. CDR1 is SGHRS, CDR2 YFSETQ, per germline. Deletions cut 2 bases from V and 3 bases from J, with 11 bases between. In DNA form, the CDR3 reads TGCGCCAGCAGCTTCGGCAGAGGGGACACTGAAGCTTTCTTT. This translates into CASSFGRGDTEAFF. The full variable domain, rest sourced from reference TRBV5-1 and TRBJ1-1, is KAGVTQTPRYLIKTRGQQVTLSCSPISGHRSVSWYQQTPGQGLQFLFEYFSETQRNKGNFPGRFSGRQFSNSRSEMNVSTLELGDSALYLCASSFGRGDTEAFFGQGTRLTVV.

The chain employs TRBV19 and TRBJ2-1, with 12 nucleotides matching TRBD2. V lost 5 bases, J lost 4 bases, and 6 bases stayed unmatched. Germline V gene data show CDR1 as LNHDA and CDR2 as SQIVND (reference sequence). The CDR3 totals 16 residues. The CDR3, as DNA: TGTGCCAGTAGTTGGACTAGCGGGGCAGGATACAATGAGCAGTTCTTC. Residues: CASSWTSGAGYNEQFF.